The 27 T cell receptor beta chains below come from one sample, sequenced in a study of blood T cells in healthy people across ages. The second PCR ran roughly 6 to 11 cycles with a sample-barcoded 5' primer and J-beta primers. One entry per CDR3 protein results from TCRdb running MiXCR on the 5' RACE reads. The sample has hundreds of thousands of distinct CDR3 sequences, under 45% seen once. The material sequenced was blood. Receptors originate from a man in his 60s in good health.

The chain recombines TRBV30 with TRBJ1-4; no definite D call. The germline V and J ends were trimmed by 1 base and 8 bases, with 8 bases remaining between them. Germline CDR1 reads GTSNPN; CDR2 reads SVGIG (reference sequence). The CDR3 consists of 12 residues. The CDR3 DNA sequence: TGTGCCTGGAGTGCTGGAGCCGAAAAACTGTTTTTT. Translated, it gives CAWSAGAEKLFF.

The chain employs TRBV6-6 and TRBJ2-7; the D gene is possibly TRBD1 (6 bases). This CDR3 has 13 amino acids. Trimming left V 6 bases short and J 5 bases short, with 14 bases between. Germline V gives CDR1 MNHNY, CDR2 SVGAGI (reference sequence). The CDR3 DNA reads as TGTGCCAGCAGCCTACAGGGTTACGACGAGCAGTACTTC. Translating it yields CASSLQGYDEQYF.

This clonotype occurred a few times. The V and J genes are TRBV6-2 or TRBV6-3 and TRBJ2-5; 11 positions match TRBD2. The CDR3 contains 14 residues. The ends lost 8 bases at V and 3 bases at J; junction bases unmatched: 5. CDR1 is MNHEY, CDR2 SVGEGT, per germline. CDR3 DNA sequence: TGTGCCAGCCGCACGACTAGCGGGGAAGAGACCCAGTACTTC. This codes for CASRTTSGEETQYF.

CDR3 bases: TGTGCCAGCAGATTACAGGGGATCGGTAATTCACCCCTCCACTTT. Encoded protein: CASRLQGIGNSPLHF. The V call is TRBV2, the J call TRBJ1-6, with 7 positions matching TRBD1. Germline CDR1 SNHLY, CDR2 FYNNEI. This CDR3 has 15 residues. With 6 bases clipped from V and 6 bases from J, the junction kept 8 bases outside the gene matches.

This clonotype was seen a single time. The CDR3 sequence: CSARSPLRIYEQFF. In DNA form, the CDR3 reads TGCAGTGCTAGGTCCCCCCTGCGTATCTACGAGCAGTTCTTC. This chain uses TRBV20-1 with TRBJ2-1; D call uncertain. This CDR3 spans 14 amino acids. Germline V CDR1 and CDR2: DFQATT, SNEGSKA (reference sequence). V lost 3 bases and J 10 bases, leaving 19 bases between the germline ends.

This clonotype was counted a few times. CDR3 coding DNA: TGCGCCAGCAGCCAAGAGGGAAGAGCCGGGGTCCCTGAAGCTTTCTTT. Amino acid sequence: CASSQEGRAGVPEAFF. The chain employs TRBV4-3 and TRBJ1-1; D not resolved. From germline, CDR1 is LGHNA and CDR2 YSLEER. The CDR3 runs to 16 residues. Deletions cut 0 bases from V and 6 bases from J, with 17 bases between.

This sequence joins TRBV9 and TRBJ2-7, with a weak D call TRBD1 (6 bases). Germline V gene sequence: CDR1 SGDLS, CDR2 YYNGEE. The V and J ends lost 3 bases and 6 bases respectively, with 22 bases between them. The CDR3 runs to 16 residues. The CDR3 protein is CASSAAPTGPRGEQYF. CDR3 bases: TGTGCCAGCAGCGCAGCACCAACAGGGCCCCGAGGCGAGCAGTACTTC. Looking up the rest from reference TRBV9 and TRBJ2-7 gives the full variable domain: DSGVTQTPKHLITATGQRVTLRCSPRSGDLSVYWYQQSLDQGLQFLIQYYNGEERAKGNILERFSAQQFPDLHSELNLSSLELGDSALYFCASSAAPTGPRGEQYFGPGTRLTVT.

The rearrangement uses TRBV6-6 and TRBJ1-1, with D perhaps matching TRBD1 (6 bases). Per the germline V gene, CDR1 is MNHNY and CDR2 is SVGAGI (reference sequence). The CDR3 is 16 residues long. V lost 6 bases, J lost 1 base, and 18 bases lay in between. The CDR3 reads CASRSIVGHENTEAFF. The DNA for the CDR3 is TGTGCCAGCAGATCCATAGTGGGACACGAGAACACTGAAGCTTTCTTT.

This clonotype is termed medium-sized. The chain is built from TRBV6-5 and TRBJ2-7; a possible D gene is TRBD2 (6 bases). This CDR3 has 18 amino acids. From germline, CDR1 is MNHEY and CDR2 SVGAGI. V dropped 6 bases and J dropped 2 bases, with 26 bases sitting between them. CDR3 sequence (DNA): TGTGCCAGCAGCTCTAGACTTGCCGGGACTGGCCTACCCTACGAGCAGTACTTC. It translates to CASSSRLAGTGLPYEQYF.

This clonotype has just a few counts. The rearrangement uses TRBV7-2 and TRBJ2-1; D gene uncertain. With 6 bases removed from V and 6 bases from J, the gap between germline ends came to 6 bases. CDR3 length equals 11 residues. CDR1 is SGHTA, CDR2 FQGNSA, per germline. CDR3 loop: CASRNINEQFF. For the CDR3, the DNA is TGTGCCAGCAGAAACATCAATGAGCAGTTCTTC.

The chain uses TRBV5-1 and TRBJ2-5; D tentatively reads TRBD1 or TRBD2 (5 bases each). CDR3 length: 13 amino acids. CDR1 is SGHRS, CDR2 YFSETQ, per germline. V lost 4 bases to trimming and J lost 11 bases, with 18 bases between them. DNA of the CDR3: TGCGCCAGCAGCGTGAAAGGGGACGATGAGCAGTACTTC. It codes for CASSVKGDDEQYF.

This clonotype was counted a single time. Because it lacks the conserved phenylalanine or tryptophan at the end, this CDR3 is likely a read error. The genes are TRBV5-5 and TRBJ2-1, with D perhaps matching TRBD1 (6 bases). The V gene's germline CDR1 is SGHKS and CDR2 YYEKEE (reference sequence). This CDR3 has 15 residues. CDR3 region: CTSSLVVGGPGEQFL. The CDR3 DNA is TGTACCAGCAGCTTGGTTGTAGGGGGACCCGGAGAGCAGTTCCTC.

The chain has TRBV3-1 and TRBJ2-7; D unresolved. Trimming removed 1 base at V and 3 bases at J, with 7 bases between. The CDR3 extends over 13 amino acids. The V gene's germline CDR1 is LGHDT and CDR2 YNNKEL (reference sequence). The CDR3 nucleotides are TGTGCCAGCAGCCAAGCCTCCTTCTACGAGCAGTACTTC. This codes for CASSQASFYEQYF.

This clonotype came up once. Compared with germline, one end of the junction differs, possibly owing to a read error. This sequence joins TRBV3-1 and TRBJ1-6, with D uncertain. This CDR3 comprises 13 residues. Germline CDR1 reads LGHDT; CDR2 reads YNNKEL (reference sequence). In DNA form, the CDR3 reads TGTGCCAGCAGTCAAGGGTTTTCTTCACCCCTCCACTTT. Protein: CASSQGFSSPLHF.

The gene calls are TRBV29-1 and TRBJ1-1; no firm D call. This CDR3 comprises 11 residues. Trimming took off 3 bases at V and 8 bases at J, with 10 bases between the two ends. Germline loops: CDR1 SQVTM, CDR2 ANQGSEA. In DNA form, the CDR3 reads TGCAGCGTTGATGTGGTCCAAGAAGCTTTCTTT. Its translation: CSVDVVQEAFF. The full variable domain, in which reference TRBV29-1 and TRBJ1-1 provide the parts outside the CDR3, is SAVISQKPSRDICQRGTSLTIQCQVDSQVTMMFWYRQQPGQSLTLIATANQGSEATYESGFVIDKFPISRPNLTFSTLTVSNMSPEDSSIYLCSVDVVQEAFFGQGTRLTVV.

This clonotype was recorded only once. This chain joins TRBV14 and TRBJ1-2, with a tentative D call TRBD1 (5 bases). This CDR3 is 16 amino acids long. Germline V gives CDR1 SGHDN, CDR2 FVKESK. Trimming removed 0 bases from V and 4 bases from J, with 15 bases in between. CDR3 loop: CASSQDFPGKGYGYTF. CDR3 sequence (DNA): TGTGCCAGCAGCCAAGATTTCCCAGGGAAAGGCTATGGCTACACCTTC.

The V gene is TRBV15, the J gene TRBJ1-1; D uncertain. V was cut by 1 base and J by 1 base, with 19 bases left in between. This CDR3 has 18 residues. CDR1 LNHNV and CDR2 YYDKDF come from the germline V gene (reference sequence). The CDR3 region is CATSRVKSWAAPNTEAFF. Written as DNA, the CDR3 is TGTGCCACCAGCAGAGTGAAGTCGTGGGCCGCACCGAACACTGAAGCTTTCTTT.

The chain joins TRBV6-5 to TRBJ2-2; TRBD2 matches 9 bases. Losses at the gene ends were 0 bases for V and 1 base for J; bases not matched to a gene: 6. The CDR3 contains 18 residues. CDR1 MNHEY and CDR2 SVGAGI come from the germline V gene. The CDR3 loop is CASSYSRGAGGNTGELFF. The DNA of the CDR3 is TGTGCCAGCAGTTACTCGAGGGGAGCGGGGGGGAACACCGGGGAGCTGTTTTTT.

The chain links TRBV2 to TRBJ2-1; TRBD1 matches 9 bases. The CDR3 runs 14 residues. CDR1 and CDR2 from the germline V gene are SNHLY and FYNNEI. V lost 4 bases and J lost 7; bases outside the gene matches: 5. The CDR3 nucleotides are TGTGCCAGCAGTGGGGGACAGGGTATGAATGAGCAGTTCTTC. Its translation is CASSGGQGMNEQFF. Combining the CDR3 with reference TRBV2 and TRBJ2-1 gives the whole variable domain EPEVTQTPSHQVTQMGQEVILRCVPISNHLYFYWYRQILGQKVEFLVSFYNNEISEKSEIFDDQFSVERPDGSNFTLKIRSTKLEDSAMYFCASSGGQGMNEQFFGPGTRLTVL.

The chain has TRBV20-1 and TRBJ1-2, with TRBD1 matching over 7 bases. The trim removed 0 bases at V and 4 bases at J, leaving 11 bases unmatched. The CDR3 sequence is 16 residues long. Germline values: CDR1 DFQATT, CDR2 SNEGSKA (reference sequence). The CDR3 coding sequence is TGCAGTGCTAGAGAAGGGGAACTGGACAGGTTCTATGGCTACACCTTC. This encodes CSAREGELDRFYGYTF.

This clonotype was counted ten times or more. The CDR3 DNA sequence: TGTGCCAGCAGTTTGGGAGGGGCCGGCTACGAGCAGTACTTC. It translates to CASSLGGAGYEQYF. The V gene is TRBV12-3 or TRBV12-4, the J gene TRBJ2-7, with TRBD2 matching 7 bases. With V trimmed by 3 bases and J by 3 bases, 5 bases remained unmatched. The CDR3 is made up of 14 amino acids.

The chain's CDR3 is CASSLAPGSTDTQYF. The CDR3 DNA is TGCGCCAGCAGCTTGGCCCCGGGGTCCACAGATACGCAGTATTTT. The rearrangement uses TRBV5-1 and TRBJ2-3; D may be TRBD2 (5 bases). With 0 bases removed from V and 2 bases from J, the gap between germline ends came to 10 bases. There are 15 residues in the CDR3. CDR1 is SGHRS and CDR2 is YFSETQ in the germline V gene.

The chain has TRBV5-6 and TRBJ2-3; D is possibly TRBD2 (6 bases). Per germline, CDR1 SGHDT and CDR2 YYEEEE. The CDR3 has 16 residues. The ends were cut back, 4 bases at V and 2 bases at J, with 17 bases in the middle. The CDR3 DNA follows: TGTGCCAGCAGCCGGAGCCGGCGGGGTCCCACAGATACGCAGTATTTT. Its translation is CASSRSRRGPTDTQYF.

Ten or more counts support this clonotype. The chain recombines TRBV6-2 or TRBV6-3 with TRBJ2-7; D unresolved. V was shortened by 6 bases and J by 3 bases, with 9 bases between the two germline ends. The CDR3 covers 12 residues. From germline, CDR1 is MNHEY and CDR2 SVGEGT. The CDR3 loop reads CASRTASYEQYF. CDR3 bases: TGTGCCAGCAGAACCGCGAGCTACGAGCAGTACTTC.

The V call is TRBV20-1, the J call TRBJ2-5, with D perhaps matching TRBD1 (5 bases). The end of the DNA aligns better with TRBJ2-7, so the J call may be wrong. This CDR3 spans 14 amino acids. CDR1 is DFQATT and CDR2 is SNEGSKA in the germline V gene (reference sequence). CDR3: CSARRMDTTYEQYF. In nucleotides, the CDR3 is TGCAGTGCTAGGAGAATGGACACAACCTACGAGCAGTACTTC.

The chain joins TRBV4-3 to TRBJ1-4; perhaps TRBD1 as D (5 bases). The germline gives CDR1 LGHNA, CDR2 YSLEER. Deletions cut 6 bases from V and 6 bases from J, with 17 bases between. This CDR3 is built from 15 residues. The CDR3 region has the DNA TGCGCCAGCAGTCCTTCAGGCAGGGTAGATGAAAAACTGTTTTTT. It yields the protein CASSPSGRVDEKLFF.

The gene calls are TRBV7-2 and TRBJ1-2, with 9 bases aligning to TRBD1. The CDR3 has 13 amino acids. The V segment lost 5 bases and the J segment 6 bases; nucleotides outside the gene matches: 4. Germline V gene data show CDR1 as SGHTA and CDR2 as FQGNSA. The DNA for the CDR3 is TGTGCCAGCAGCGGACAGGGGTGGGATGGCTACACCTTC. Amino acids: CASSGQGWDGYTF.